The T cell receptor beta chain under discussion was sequenced for a study of Ad26.COV2.S vaccination and SARS-CoV-2 variants. Study information: By the intramuscular route, Ad26.COV2.S was given once, or twice 56 days apart.

Study results and limitations: Marked by substantial breadth, spike-specific CD8+ and CD4+ T cell responses were reportedly seen after vaccination.

Treatment here: some 20 received Ad26.COV2.S at low or high dose, single or two shots; 5 received placebo; per-sample allocation not given. Samples were taken on day 63 after the first vaccine or placebo injection. Note on this clone: Its target is unknown.

Trimming took off 0 bases at V and 8 bases at J, with 19 bases between the two ends. There are 17 residues in the CDR3. Germline loops: CDR1 MGHRA, CDR2 YSYEKL. Clones were read by immunoSEQ multiplex PCR, and TCRdb kept only the in-frame ones, dropping some. Here the sample spans nearly 400,000 clones, around 89% being singletons. The rearrangement uses TRBV4-1 and TRBJ1-4; D may be TRBD1 (5 bases). The sequence was collected from a person between 18 and 65 years old who received the Ad26.COV2.S COVID-19 vaccine or a placebo. The sample was peripheral blood, taken in a trial of Ad26.COV2.S vaccine versus placebo. The CDR3 DNA follows: TGCGCCAGCAGCCAAGATCGGGGGACGGTTGTTATAGAAAAACTGTTTTTT. This encodes CASSQDRGTVVIEKLFF.